The entry that follows covers one T cell receptor beta chain sequence. The antigen is not known. Distinct nucleotide sequences in the sample also encode this CDR3. The source of the sample is a study of T cell responses to AZD1222 COVID-19 vaccine. Study-level background: Doses given second, at about 4 or about 12 weeks, were pooled. Findings and limits, study-wide: Unmutated variant regions are reportedly the target of nearly half of TCRs that are spike-specific. Clonal diversity was possibly underestimated, and the donors were mostly white British, with more females. Only a handful of people who got AZD1222 tested seropositive at baseline.

After removal of 3 bases from V and 2 bases from J, the junction contained 1 base not matched to a gene. The CDR3 has 14 residues. The germline gives CDR1 KGHSH, CDR2 LQKENI. Here immunoSEQ multiplex PCR was the method, and the copy in TCRdb shows in-frame clones only, minus some. The data hold more than 85,000 clones, with roughly 82% observed a single time. V gene TRBV18 combines with J gene TRBJ1-5; 7 bases align to TRBD1. The sequenced sample was peripheral blood, obtained on day 0 of AZD1222 vaccination. The origin of this receptor is an adult in good health. The CDR3 DNA sequence: TGTGCCAGCTCACCCGGACAGGGCAATCAGCCCCAGCATTTT. Protein product: CASSPGQGNQPQHF. Together with reference TRBV18 and TRBJ1-5, the CDR3 gives the full variable domain: NAGVMQNPRHLVRRRGQEARLRCSPMKGHSHVYWYRQLPEEGLKFMVYLQKENIIDESGMPKERFSAEFPKEGPSILRIQQVVRGDSAAYFCASSPGQGNQPQHFGDGTRLSIL.